This passage covers 23 T cell receptor beta chains from one sample sequenced in a study of cytomegalovirus exposure and HLA in healthy donors. 60 Vbeta and 13 Jbeta primers were used in PCR. Generated by immunoSEQ multiplex PCR, the TCRdb table keeps only in-frame clones and is missing some. The table lists some 190,000 clones, 60% to 85% of them singletons. The specimen sequenced was PBMCs. The receptor source for this set is a woman between 18 and 29 years old in good health and CMV-seronegative.

The V call is TRBV19, the J call TRBJ2-1; D is perhaps TRBD1 (5 bases). The germline V and J ends were trimmed by 5 bases and 9 bases, with 14 bases remaining between them. Germline V gene lookup returns CDR1 LNHDA and CDR2 SQIVND (reference sequence). The CDR3 extends over 13 amino acids. CDR3 in DNA: TGTGCCAGTAGTCCAATCAGCAGGGCTGAGCAGTTCTTC. Protein sequence: CASSPISRAEQFF.

The chain carries TRBV10-3 and TRBJ1-1; weak D call: TRBD1 (5 bases). CDR1 and CDR2 (germline): ENHRY, SYGVKD. V was shortened by 2 bases and J by 4 bases, with 11 bases between the two germline ends. The CDR3 is 14 amino acids. CDR3 sequence reads: CAISELGVGTEAFF. CDR3 DNA sequence: TGTGCCATCAGTGAGCTAGGGGTCGGCACTGAAGCTTTCTTT.

V gene TRBV4-1 combines with J gene TRBJ1-6; 8 bases agree with TRBD1. The J segment lost 7 bases and the V segment lost 2 bases, leaving 4 bases of the junction unmatched. Germline V gives CDR1 MGHRA, CDR2 YSYEKL. The CDR3 is made up of 15 amino acids. CDR3 loop: CASSQPGQGNSPLHF. The CDR3 DNA reads TGCGCCAGCAGCCAACCAGGACAGGGAAATTCACCCCTCCACTTT.

This sequence joins TRBV5-1 and TRBJ2-5; 10 positions agree with TRBD1. CDR3 length equals 14 residues. The germline V gene encodes CDR1 SGHRS and CDR2 YFSETQ. Trimming at V came to 3 bases and at J to 4 bases, leaving 3 bases not matched to a gene. This CDR3 reads CASSSGQGTETQYF. The CDR3 bases are TGCGCCAGCAGCTCGGGACAGGGGACAGAGACCCAGTACTTC.

The J gene is TRBJ1-3, the V gene TRBV5-6; tentatively, D is TRBD1 (5 bases). Germline CDR1 and CDR2: SGHDT and YYEEEE. V was trimmed by 4 bases and J by 0 bases, leaving 11 bases between them. The CDR3 runs 15 residues. For the CDR3, the DNA is TGTGCCAGCAGCCAGGCAGGGTTCTCTGGAAACACCATATATTTT. Protein: CASSQAGFSGNTIYF.

This rearrangement joins TRBV11-3 to TRBJ2-1; 9 nucleotides align to TRBD2. CDR3 length: 16 amino acids. Germline assignment: CDR1 SGHNT and CDR2 YENEEA. Trimming removed 1 base from V and 5 bases from J; junction bases left unmatched: 6. The DNA of the CDR3 is TGTGCCAGCAGCTTAGGGCTAGCGGGATTCCACAATGAGCAGTTCTTC. As protein: CASSLGLAGFHNEQFF.

V gene TRBV9 combines with J gene TRBJ2-1; 8 bases align to TRBD2. V dropped 4 bases and J dropped 3; count of bases not matched to a gene: 6. Germline CDR1 and CDR2: SGDLS and YYNGEE. The CDR3 loop spans 15 amino acids. CDR3 protein: CASSTPGGIYNEQFF. The CDR3, as DNA: TGTGCCAGCAGCACCCCGGGGGGGATCTACAATGAGCAGTTCTTC.

This clone occurred a few times. V and J are TRBV5-1 and TRBJ2-3, with 12 bases identical to TRBD2. Germline V gene data show CDR1 as SGHRS and CDR2 as YFSETQ. J lost 5 bases, V lost 6 bases, and 7 bases had no gene match. The CDR3 length is 15 residues. The CDR3 loop is CASKTTSGSIDTQYF. The DNA of the CDR3 is TGCGCCAGCAAGACGACTAGCGGGAGTATAGATACGCAGTATTTT.

This clone was found a few times. The chain recombines TRBV27 with TRBJ2-2; TRBD1 agrees at 8 bases. The CDR3 is made up of 14 amino acids. Germline V gene sequence: CDR1 MNHEY, CDR2 SMNVEV (reference sequence). Trimming cost V 4 bases and J 7 bases; bases outside gene matches: 5. The CDR3 nucleotides are TGTGCCAGCAGTTCCCGGACAGGGTTCGGGGAGCTGTTTTTT. This sequence encodes CASSSRTGFGELFF.

The chain combines TRBV11-2 with TRBJ2-7; no reliable D call. V dropped 1 base and J dropped 0 bases, with 4 bases sitting between them. The length of the CDR3 is 13 residues. The germline V gene encodes CDR1 SGHAT and CDR2 FQNNGV. The CDR3 nucleotides are TGTGCCAGCAGCTTAGGTAACTCCTACGAGCAGTACTTC. It specifies CASSLGNSYEQYF. Full variable domain (rest looked up from reference TRBV11-2 and TRBJ2-7): EAGVAQSPRYKIIEKRQSVAFWCNPISGHATLYWYQQILGQGPKLLIQFQNNGVVDDSQLPKDRFSAERLKGVDSTLKIQPAKLEDSAVYLCASSLGNSYEQYFGPGTRLTVT.

The rearrangement links TRBV5-1 to TRBJ2-3, with 10 bases identical to TRBD2. CDR1 and CDR2 from the germline V gene are SGHRS and YFSETQ. V shed 6 bases, J shed 2 bases, and the junction held 6 bases outside the gene matches. The CDR3 sequence is 15 residues long. CDR3 sequence (DNA): TGCGCCAGCACCTGGACTAGCGGAGCCACAGATACGCAGTATTTT. It specifies CASTWTSGATDTQYF.

This clone was recorded only once. This chain connects TRBV28 to TRBJ1-6, with D possibly being TRBD1 (6 bases). Germline CDR1 MDHEN, CDR2 SYDVKM. The CDR3 is made up of 14 amino acids. V lost 6 bases and J lost 7, with 13 bases in between. CDR3 amino acids: CASRGGLSNSPLHF. CDR3 nucleotides: TGTGCCAGCAGGGGGGGGCTGAGCAATTCACCCCTCCACTTT.

The rearrangement uses TRBV9 and TRBJ1-3; 9 bases map to TRBD1. Germline V gene sequence: CDR1 SGDLS, CDR2 YYNGEE. V was clipped by 0 bases and J by 0 bases; unmatched bases: 1. The CDR3 covers 16 residues. The CDR3 loop is CASSVETGGSGNTIYF. The CDR3 nucleotides read TGTGCCAGCAGCGTAGAGACAGGGGGCTCTGGAAACACCATATATTTT.

This chain joins TRBV2 and TRBJ2-3, with D unresolved. The CDR3 covers 13 residues. CDR1 SNHLY and CDR2 FYNNEI come from the germline V gene. The V end lost 5 bases, the J end lost 2 bases, and 8 bases lay between the germline ends. CDR3 DNA: TGTGCCAGCAGTCTTAGTAACACAGATACGCAGTATTTT. It translates to CASSLSNTDTQYF.

The rearrangement uses TRBV14 and TRBJ2-2; 9 bases fit TRBD1. The V gene's germline CDR1 is SGHDN and CDR2 FVKESK. V lost 2 bases to trimming and J lost 6 bases; unmatched junction nucleotides: 16. This CDR3 spans 19 amino acids. The CDR3 here is CASSQPSLRGQGKPGELFF. DNA for the CDR3: TGTGCCAGCAGCCAACCCTCCCTCCGAGGACAGGGGAAGCCCGGGGAGCTGTTTTTT.

This clone was picked up a small number of times. The chain has TRBV30 and TRBJ2-7; D may be TRBD1 (6 bases). CDR1 GTSNPN and CDR2 SVGIG come from the germline V gene (reference sequence). The CDR3 is 14 amino acids. CDR3 bases: TGTGCGTTAATTCCCGGGACAAGCTCCTACGAGCAGTACTTC. Translated, it gives CALIPGTSSYEQYF.

This rearrangement joins TRBV10-3 to TRBJ1-5; D gene ambiguous. This CDR3 has 14 amino acids. Trimming took off 10 bases at V and 3 bases at J, with 16 bases between the two ends. The germline CDR1 and CDR2 sequences are ENHRY and SYGVKD. The CDR3 sequence is CATNPGIANQPQHF. Written as DNA, the CDR3 is TGTGCCACCAACCCCGGGATCGCCAATCAGCCCCAGCATTTT.

The gene calls are TRBV19 and TRBJ1-6; D may be TRBD1 (5 bases). There are 17 residues in the CDR3. Between the trimmed V and J ends, which lost 0 bases and 0 bases, there was a span of 9 bases. Germline CDR1 is LNHDA and CDR2 is SQIVND (reference sequence). CDR3: CASSIDLGDSYNSPLHF. The CDR3 bases are TGTGCCAGTAGTATAGATCTAGGGGACTCCTATAATTCACCCCTCCACTTT.

The rearrangement uses TRBV19 and TRBJ1-5; no reliable D call. Trimming shortened V by 5 bases and J by 5 bases, and 19 bases separated the two germline ends. From germline, CDR1 is LNHDA and CDR2 SQIVND (reference sequence). CDR3 length: 16 amino acids. CDR3 region: CASSPREGKRDQPQHF. The CDR3 DNA is TGTGCCAGTAGTCCCCGGGAGGGAAAGCGGGATCAGCCCCAGCATTTT.

The J gene is TRBJ1-5, the V gene TRBV5-6, with TRBD1 as a possible D gene (5 bases). The germline gives CDR1 SGHDT, CDR2 YYEEEE. The germline V and J ends were trimmed by 1 base and 6 bases, with 23 bases remaining between them. The CDR3 loop spans 18 amino acids. In nucleotides, the CDR3 is TGTGCCAGCAGCTTGACGGCGCGTGCAGGGTTCACCGGTCAGCCCCAGCATTTT. Amino acids: CASSLTARAGFTGQPQHF.

The V call is TRBV4-3, the J call TRBJ2-3, with a weak D call TRBD1 (6 bases). CDR1 is LGHNA and CDR2 is YSLEER in the germline V gene. The CDR3 runs to 17 residues. V was clipped by 0 bases and J by 5 bases, with 18 bases between them. The CDR3 region is CASSQDLGQGLVDTQYF. In DNA form, the CDR3 reads TGCGCCAGCAGCCAAGATCTAGGGCAGGGGTTAGTAGATACGCAGTATTTT.

The chain couples TRBV6-1 to TRBJ1-5; 7 bases are shared with TRBD1. This CDR3 has 14 residues. V trimming: 4 bases; J trimming: 2 bases; junction bases outside the gene matches: 2. CDR1 and CDR2 (germline): MNHNS, SASEGT. The CDR3 DNA follows: TGTGCCAGCAGTGGACAGGGTCGCAATCAGCCCCAGCATTTT. It encodes CASSGQGRNQPQHF.

This chain links TRBV28 with TRBJ1-5; 11 bases agree with TRBD1. Germline V gene sequence: CDR1 MDHEN, CDR2 SYDVKM. V was clipped by 6 bases and J by 6 bases; unmatched bases: 10. The CDR3 consists of 16 residues. CDR3 nucleotide sequence: TGTGCCAGCAGACCAAGGACAGGGGGCGAAGTTCAGCCCCAGCATTTT. It encodes CASRPRTGGEVQPQHF.